Listed below are T cell receptor beta chains from one sample, sequenced in a study of shared clonotypes between healthy human individuals. Assay used: immunoSEQ multiplex PCR; TCRdb lists only in-frame clones, some missing. The table has about 1,900,000 clones, about 95% seen once. The source material was naive CD8+ T cells sorted from blood. The receptor source for this set is a man younger than 35 in good health. CDR3s include the opening cysteine and the closing phenylalanine or tryptophan. D genes are given only for firm matches. Size is omitted from some rows. Given values are once, few, many or a class for expanded clones.

D gene: TRBD1
V gene: TRBV27
clone size: NA
J gene: TRBJ2-7
CDR3 protein: CASSRGQGGYEQYF
CDR3 DNA: TGTGCCAGCAGTCGGGGACAGGGCGGTTACGAGCAGTACTTC

D gene: NA
V gene: TRBV28
clone size: NA
J gene: TRBJ1-1
CDR3 protein: CASSLRGIPTEAFF
CDR3 DNA: TGTGCCAGCAGTCTTCGCGGGATACCCACTGAAGCTTTCTTT

D gene: NA
V gene: TRBV29-1
clone size: once
J gene: TRBJ2-7
CDR3 protein: CSARQSSDEQYF
CDR3 DNA: TGCAGCGCTAGACAGAGCTCGGACGAGCAGTACTTC

D gene: NA
V gene: TRBV19
clone size: NA
J gene: TRBJ1-5
CDR3 protein: CASSPHQGLQPQHF
CDR3 DNA: TGTGCCAGTAGTCCCCACCAAGGGCTCCAGCCCCAGCATTTT

D gene: TRBD1
V gene: TRBV9
clone size: NA
J gene: TRBJ2-3
CDR3 protein: CASSPQGAPDTQYF
CDR3 DNA: TGTGCCAGCAGCCCGCAGGGGGCCCCAGATACGCAGTATTTT

D gene: NA
V gene: TRBV6-5
clone size: NA
J gene: TRBJ1-2
CDR3 protein: CASSYAQGYGYTF
CDR3 DNA: TGTGCCAGCAGTTACGCCCAGGGCTATGGCTACACCTTC

D gene: NA
V gene: TRBV29-1
clone size: NA
J gene: TRBJ1-2
CDR3 protein: CSVQPGEGYGYTF
CDR3 DNA: TGCAGCGTTCAACCGGGAGAGGGGTATGGCTACACCTTC

D gene: TRBD2
V gene: TRBV27
clone size: NA
J gene: TRBJ2-7
CDR3 protein: CASSLYPPSGSENPYEQYF
CDR3 DNA: TGTGCCAGCAGTTTATACCCCCCTAGCGGGAGTGAGAATCCCTACGAGCAGTACTTC

D gene: NA
V gene: TRBV19
clone size: NA
J gene: TRBJ1-5
CDR3 protein: CASTNSNQPQHF
CDR3 DNA: TGTGCCAGTACAAATAGCAATCAGCCCCAGCATTTT

D gene: TRBD2
V gene: TRBV2
clone size: once
J gene: TRBJ2-1
CDR3 protein: CASSDGTSMFF
CDR3 DNA: TGTGCCAGCAGTGATGGGACTAGCATGTTCTTC

D gene: TRBD1
V gene: TRBV5-6
clone size: NA
J gene: TRBJ1-4
CDR3 protein: CASSPTPGTGLNEKLFF
CDR3 DNA: TGTGCCAGCAGCCCTACACCCGGGACAGGACTCAATGAAAAACTGTTTTTT

D gene: NA
V gene: TRBV11-2
clone size: NA
J gene: TRBJ1-1
CDR3 protein: CASSLGFLEAFF
CDR3 DNA: TGTGCCAGCAGCTTAGGGTTCCTAGAAGCTTTCTTT

D gene: NA
V gene: TRBV5-5
clone size: NA
J gene: TRBJ1-1
CDR3 protein: CASSPGWGNTEAFF
CDR3 DNA: TGTGCCAGCAGCCCAGGGTGGGGAAACACTGAAGCTTTCTTT

D gene: TRBD2
V gene: TRBV13
clone size: NA
J gene: TRBJ2-7
CDR3 protein: CASSTGLAGPYEQYF
CDR3 DNA: TGTGCCAGCAGCACCGGACTAGCGGGGCCCTACGAGCAGTACTTC

D gene: TRBD2
V gene: TRBV2
clone size: NA
J gene: TRBJ2-3
CDR3 protein: CASSEAGDTDTQYF
CDR3 DNA: TGTGCCAGCAGCGAAGCGGGAGACACAGATACGCAGTATTTT

D gene: NA
V gene: TRBV4-3
clone size: once
J gene: TRBJ2-7
CDR3 protein: CASSQEEASYEQYF
CDR3 DNA: TGCGCCAGCAGCCAAGAAGAGGCCTCCTACGAGCAGTACTTC

D gene: NA
V gene: TRBV28
clone size: few
J gene: TRBJ1-1
CDR3 protein: CASSLPPDSMNTEAFF
CDR3 DNA: TGTGCCAGCAGTCTGCCCCCCGACAGCATGAACACTGAAGCTTTCTTT